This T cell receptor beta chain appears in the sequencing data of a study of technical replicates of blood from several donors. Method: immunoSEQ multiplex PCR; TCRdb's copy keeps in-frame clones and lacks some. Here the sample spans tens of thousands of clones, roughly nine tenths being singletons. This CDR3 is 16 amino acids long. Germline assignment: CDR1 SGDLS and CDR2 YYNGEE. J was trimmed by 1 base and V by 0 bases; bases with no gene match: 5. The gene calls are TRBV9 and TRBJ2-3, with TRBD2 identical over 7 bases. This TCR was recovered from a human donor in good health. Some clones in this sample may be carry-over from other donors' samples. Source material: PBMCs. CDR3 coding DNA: TGTGCCAGCAGCGTAGGGGAGGGGCAGCGCACAGATACGCAGTATTTT. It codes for CASSVGEGQRTDTQYF. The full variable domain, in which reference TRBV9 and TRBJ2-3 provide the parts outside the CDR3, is DSGVTQTPKHLITATGQRVTLRCSPRSGDLSVYWYQQSLDQGLQFLIQYYNGEERAKGNILERFSAQQFPDLHSELNLSSLELGDSALYFCASSVGEGQRTDTQYFGPGTRLTVL.